This paragraph covers one TCR beta chain sequence. The antigen remains undetermined. This sample was taken from a study of T cell responses to AZD1222 COVID-19 vaccine. Study-wide findings and caveats: AZD1222 recipients seropositive at baseline numbered only five to seven.

This CDR3 is built from 18 residues. V was clipped by 6 bases and J by 1 base, with 21 bases between them. Per germline, CDR1 MDHEN and CDR2 SYDVKM. The protocol was immunoSEQ multiplex PCR, while the TCRdb copy is restricted to in-frame clones and leaves out a portion. The sample holds 94,000 or so clones, almost 90% seen once. The starting material was peripheral blood, obtained on day 0 of AZD1222 vaccination. The V gene is TRBV28, the J gene TRBJ2-2; the D is unclear. The receptor's source is an adult in good health. CDR3 DNA: TGTGCCAGCAGCAAGACGGATTCTATTCTTTTGAACACCGGGGAGCTGTTTTTT. It specifies CASSKTDSILLNTGELFF.